A selection of T cell receptor beta chains follows, all from one sample in a study of cytomegalovirus exposure and HLA in healthy donors. Repertoires were generated with immunoSEQ multiplex PCR, while TCRdb's copy carries only in-frame clones and drops some. The sample has roughly 120,000 clones, 60% to 85% seen once. What was sequenced was PBMCs. The source of these receptors is a man aged 50 or older in good health and CMV-seronegative. Both conserved end residues are part of each CDR3. Each record gives: D gene, V gene, J gene, CDR3 length, clone size, CDR3 protein, CDR3 DNA. D genes are given only for firm matches. Clone size appears in some rows only: once, few, many, or a class for an expanded clone.

D: -
V: TRBV19
J: TRBJ1-6
length: 15
size: -
CDR3: CASSIGAWNNSPLHF
DNA: TGTGCCAGTAGTATAGGGGCGTGGAATAATTCACCCCTCCACTTT

D: -
V: TRBV19
J: TRBJ1-1
length: 15
size: -
CDR3: CASSIARDNDPEAFF
DNA: TGTGCCAGTAGTATAGCTCGGGACAACGACCCTGAAGCTTTCTTT

D: TRBD1
V: TRBV4-1
J: TRBJ2-1
length: 16
size: few
CDR3: CASSQVPGQGWNEQFF
DNA: TGCGCCAGCAGCCAAGTGCCGGGACAGGGGTGGAATGAGCAGTTCTTC

D: -
V: TRBV5-1
J: TRBJ1-3
length: 16
size: -
CDR3: CASSHGSGQGTNTIYF
DNA: TGCGCCAGCAGCCACGGCTCGGGCCAGGGGACAAACACCATATATTTT

D: -
V: TRBV5-1
J: TRBJ2-3
length: 13
size: -
CDR3: CASSWTSTDTQYF
DNA: TGCGCCAGCAGCTGGACTAGCACAGATACGCAGTATTTT

D: TRBD1
V: TRBV5-1
J: TRBJ2-5
length: 15
size: -
CDR3: CASSEGTGQQETQYF
DNA: TGCGCCAGCAGCGAAGGGACAGGGCAACAAGAGACCCAGTACTTC

D: TRBD1
V: TRBV7-2
J: TRBJ1-5
length: 15
size: -
CDR3: CASTQGGPSNQPQHF
DNA: TGTGCCAGCACCCAGGGGGGCCCATCCAATCAGCCCCAGCATTTT

D: TRBD2
V: TRBV2
J: TRBJ2-3
length: 15
size: few
CDR3: CASSSSSGGADTQYF
DNA: TGTGCCAGCAGTTCCTCCAGCGGGGGGGCGGATACGCAGTATTTT

D: -
V: TRBV5-4
J: TRBJ2-6
length: 14
size: -
CDR3: CASSPGPEANVLTF
DNA: TGTGCCAGCAGCCCGGGTCCTGAAGCCAACGTCCTGACTTTC

D: TRBD1
V: TRBV30
J: TRBJ1-6
length: 15
size: -
CDR3: CAQGPRDRDNSPLHF
DNA: TGTGCCCAAGGCCCCCGGGACAGGGATAATTCACCCCTCCACTTT

D: TRBD1
V: TRBV10-1
J: TRBJ1-2
length: 14
size: -
CDR3: CASSPDRADYGYTF
DNA: TGCGCCAGCAGTCCGGACAGGGCAGACTATGGCTACACCTTC

D: TRBD1
V: TRBV2
J: TRBJ1-5
length: 14
size: -
CDR3: CASSRTGAGQPQHF
DNA: TGTGCCAGCAGTCGGACAGGGGCAGGTCAGCCCCAGCATTTT

D: TRBD2
V: TRBV5-4
J: TRBJ2-1
length: 19
size: -
CDR3: CASSPGTSGGPPSYNEQFF
DNA: TGTGCCAGCAGCCCCGGGACTAGCGGGGGGCCCCCCTCCTACAATGAGCAGTTCTTC

D: TRBD1
V: TRBV15
J: TRBJ2-4
length: 14
size: -
CDR3: CATSSKTGGNIQYF
DNA: TGTGCCACCAGCAGTAAGACAGGGGGGAACATTCAGTACTTC

D: -
V: TRBV5-1
J: TRBJ2-3
length: 16
size: -
CDR3: CASSLDGGLGTDTQYF
DNA: TGCGCCAGCAGCTTGGACGGGGGGCTCGGCACAGATACGCAGTATTTT

D: TRBD2
V: TRBV6-6
J: TRBJ2-1
length: 14
size: few
CDR3: CASSYSRLAGEQFF
DNA: TGTGCCAGCAGTTACTCTAGGCTAGCGGGTGAGCAGTTCTTC

D: -
V: TRBV6-6
J: TRBJ2-5
length: 15
size: -
CDR3: CASSYSRLTQETQYF
DNA: TGTGCCAGCAGTTACTCGAGACTTACCCAAGAGACCCAGTACTTC

D: -
V: TRBV5-1
J: TRBJ2-5
length: 14
size: -
CDR3: CASSAAAGSETQYF
DNA: TGCGCCAGCAGCGCGGCGGCCGGGAGCGAGACCCAGTACTTC

D: TRBD1
V: TRBV9
J: TRBJ1-6
length: 13
size: -
CDR3: CASSTGGNSPLHF
DNA: TGTGCCAGTTCGACAGGGGGGAATTCACCCCTCCACTTT

D: TRBD1
V: TRBV10-3
J: TRBJ1-2
length: 17
size: few
CDR3: CAISESPGQASVYGYTF
DNA: TGTGCCATCAGTGAATCCCCTGGACAGGCGTCGGTCTATGGCTACACCTTC

D: -
V: TRBV5-4
J: TRBJ2-7
length: 12
size: -
CDR3: CASSSGPYEQYF
DNA: TGTGCCAGCAGTTCCGGTCCTTACGAGCAGTACTTC

D: TRBD1
V: TRBV27
J: TRBJ2-1
length: 16
size: -
CDR3: CASSFAGTGLSDEQFF
DNA: TGTGCCAGCAGTTTCGCCGGGACAGGCCTCTCGGATGAGCAGTTCTTC

D: TRBD1
V: TRBV6-5
J: TRBJ1-1
length: 15
size: -
CDR3: CASSPQGAFNTEAFF
DNA: TGTGCCAGCAGTCCTCAGGGGGCGTTCAACACTGAAGCTTTCTTT

D: -
V: TRBV10-3
J: TRBJ1-2
length: 13
size: -
CDR3: CAISEGTGASYTF
DNA: TGTGCCATCAGTGAAGGAACAGGAGCATCCTACACCTTC

D: TRBD1
V: TRBV10-3
J: TRBJ1-6
length: 15
size: -
CDR3: CAISESWTGGSPLHF
DNA: TGTGCCATCAGTGAGTCATGGACAGGCGGCTCACCCCTCCACTTT

D: TRBD2
V: TRBV9
J: TRBJ2-3
length: 14
size: -
CDR3: CASSVSGGGDTQYF
DNA: TGTGCCAGCAGCGTATCCGGGGGGGGAGATACGCAGTATTTT

D: -
V: TRBV9
J: TRBJ1-2
length: 14
size: few
CDR3: CASTKPGGIFGYTF
DNA: TGTGCCAGCACGAAACCGGGGGGCATTTTTGGCTACACCTTC

D: TRBD2
V: TRBV19
J: TRBJ2-3
length: 17
size: once
CDR3: CASSPLAGASSTDTQYF
DNA: TGTGCCAGTAGTCCGCTAGCGGGGGCCTCTAGCACAGATACGCAGTATTTT

D: TRBD1
V: TRBV28
J: TRBJ1-4
length: 15
size: few
CDR3: CASSPPTGSSEKLFF
DNA: TGTGCCAGCAGTCCTCCGACAGGGTCGTCGGAAAAACTGTTTTTT

D: -
V: TRBV29-1
J: TRBJ1-1
length: 13
size: once
CDR3: CSGRIRGDTEAFF
DNA: TGCAGCGGAAGGATCAGGGGAGACACTGAAGCTTTCTTT

D: TRBD1
V: TRBV2
J: TRBJ1-1
length: 14
size: -
CDR3: CATIRDRVGTEAFF
DNA: TGTGCCACCATCCGGGACAGGGTCGGTACTGAAGCTTTCTTT

D: -
V: TRBV4-1
J: TRBJ1-2
length: 13
size: few
CDR3: CASSQTAGYGYTF
DNA: TGCGCCAGCAGCCAAACGGCAGGCTATGGCTACACCTTC

D: -
V: TRBV11-3
J: TRBJ2-3
length: 15
size: -
CDR3: CASSLTGGLVDTQYF
DNA: TGTGCCAGCAGCTTAACCGGGGGGCTAGTAGATACGCAGTATTTT

D: -
V: TRBV28
J: TRBJ2-5
length: 14
size: -
CDR3: CASSNSGGDGSQYF
DNA: TGTGCCAGCAGCAACTCCGGGGGTGATGGGTCCCAGTACTTC

D: TRBD2
V: TRBV5-4
J: TRBJ2-1
length: 14
size: -
CDR3: CASTGTSGADEQFF
DNA: TGTGCCAGCACCGGGACTAGCGGGGCCGATGAGCAGTTCTTC

D: -
V: TRBV30
J: TRBJ2-5
length: 12
size: -
CDR3: CAWSGRGRTQYF
DNA: TGTGCCTGGAGCGGCCGAGGCCGGACCCAGTACTTC

D: -
V: TRBV5-8
J: TRBJ1-4
length: 14
size: -
CDR3: CASSLEQTNEKLFF
DNA: TGTGCCAGCAGCTTGGAACAAACTAATGAAAAACTGTTTTTT

D: -
V: TRBV25-1
J: TRBJ2-5
length: 11
size: -
CDR3: CASSESETQYF
DNA: TGTGCCAGCAGTGAATCTGAGACCCAGTACTTC

D: TRBD2
V: TRBV11-1
J: TRBJ2-7
length: 16
size: once
CDR3: CASSLLAGGSSYEQYF
DNA: TGTGCCAGCAGCTTACTAGCGGGGGGGAGCTCCTACGAGCAGTACTTC

D: -
V: TRBV6-1
J: TRBJ2-5
length: 13
size: few
CDR3: CASSEAEQETQYF
DNA: TGTGCCAGCAGTGAGGCAGAACAAGAGACCCAGTACTTC

D: TRBD1
V: TRBV2
J: TRBJ1-6
length: 14
size: -
CDR3: CASSPDRVNSPLHF
DNA: TGTGCCAGCAGCCCGGACAGGGTTAATTCACCCCTCCACTTT

D: TRBD1
V: TRBV5-1
J: TRBJ2-2
length: 16
size: -
CDR3: CASILDRVESTGELFF
DNA: TGCGCCAGCATCCTCGACAGGGTCGAGAGCACCGGGGAGCTGTTTTTT

D: -
V: TRBV20-1
J: TRBJ2-1
length: 11
size: -
CDR3: CSAEETRPQFF
DNA: TGCAGTGCCGAGGAGACTAGACCGCAGTTCTTC

D: TRBD1
V: TRBV18
J: TRBJ2-2
length: 19
size: few
CDR3: CASSPPRGQGAPNTGELFF
DNA: TGTGCCAGCTCACCACCGCGGGGACAGGGGGCCCCGAACACCGGGGAGCTGTTTTTT